This T cell receptor (beta chain) was sequenced during a study of CD8+ T cells in alopecia areata. Treatment in this sample: oral pan-JAK inhibitor, 5-10 mg twice daily. Researchers gathered lesional scalp punch biopsies and peripheral blood from patients with alopecia areata. Isolation of CD4+ and CD8+ T cells from PBMCs was achieved by sorting. As the sequencing template, cDNA was produced by extracting RNA and reverse transcribing it. Profiling relied on immunoSEQ multiplex PCR, and the TCRdb table lists in-frame clones only, not all of them. The sample shows some 210,000 clones, under 70% of them seen only once. Germline V lookup: CDR1 SEHNR, CDR2 FQNEAQ (reference sequence). V was trimmed by 3 bases and J by 5 bases, leaving 11 bases between them. The CDR3 is made up of 14 amino acids. Findings and caveats of the study: The treated group had a single nonresponder, limiting CD8+ expansion-response conclusions. Among the 100 top clones, expanded CD8+ clones, like scalp clonality, were significantly decreased by tofacitinib.

To note about this clone: The antigen remains unidentified.

The material was CD4+ T cells sorted from blood, obtained at approximately week 45, from a patient treated with tofacitinib. This receptor was obtained from a human donor with alopecia areata. The V gene is TRBV7-9, the J gene TRBJ2-1; D not certain. CDR3 in amino acids: CASSFFLGDNEQFF. DNA for the CDR3: TGTGCCAGCAGCTTTTTCCTAGGTGACAATGAGCAGTTCTTC.